This record looks at one T cell receptor (beta chain) sequence and its context. No cognate antigen has been identified for it. It has no much larger one-base neighbor in the sample; base qualities were not kept. TCR CDR3 regions were amplified from genomic DNA by multiplex PCR using the deep immunoSEQ assay. Extracted genomic DNA from each cell subset was distributed evenly across all wells of several immunoSEQ 96-well plates, and each plate was treated as a replicate. For sorted subsets, each replicate PCR was loaded with about 200 ng genomic DNA, equivalent to some 27,000 T cell genomes. Purified libraries were quantified with a Qubit 3.0 fluorometer, sized on a Bioanalyzer 2100, and re-quantified with the KAPA Library Quantification kit. Every immunoSEQ 96-well plate was sequenced on a separate single-read 150-cycle Illumina NextSeq 550 flow cell. In the authors' own workflow: Because the immunoSEQ output included only junctional sequences and no quality scores, the filtering could not be the same as the filtering used for full-length reads. Sequences were annotated with PyIR, a Python wrapper for IgBLAST v1.9, using IMGT germline references to assign V/J genes and CDR3. Reads were removed for weak V/J assignments (E-value above 1e-6), missing CDR3, stop codons, out-of-frame junctions, or ambiguous translated residues. V3J clonotypes were defined as sequences sharing the same inferred V gene, J gene, and CDR3 amino acid sequence. The percentage overlap between two repertoires was calculated by dividing the number of shared unique clonotypes by the size of the smaller repertoire. Richness of each repertoire was evaluated using RTK rarefaction, the Chao1 estimator, and Recon v2.1 estimates of unobserved clonotypes. Generation probabilities for all TCRbeta clonotypes obtained by the gDNA method from a few donors were computed using OLGA. TCRdb carries this immuneACCESS record with in-frame sequences only. Its versions omit some clonotypes, under half of them owing to an unresolved V gene in the studies checked, with the rest unexplained. For V, J and clone size, that table is used; D and trimming come from the DNA. The sample profile shows over a million clones; around three quarters of them were found once. The ten biggest clones cover roughly 0.62% of the sample.

This sample stems from a study of shared clonotypes between healthy human individuals (dated by TCRdb to the early 2020s). In terms of the full investigation: Two women and a few men aged 18 to 49 years were included in the cohort. For each donor, three plates each were used for CD4 naive and CD4 memory, two plates were used for CD8 naive, and one plate was used for CD8 memory. Libraries were prepared and TCR repertoires were sequenced by different laboratories using diverse techniques, in order to increase sequencing depth and limit assay-specific biases. To estimate repertoire size and how much clonotypes are shared between individuals, the study performed deep sequencing of blood TCR repertoires from 4 to 6 healthy adults. Leukapheresis yielded between about 0.85 and 10 billion PBMCs per donor.

Broad study findings and their caveats: Compared with non-shared clonotypes, the clonotypes found in all four sorted-subset donors had higher generation probabilities. Naive subsets generally had larger estimated clonotype richness than memory subsets did. Based on pairwise subsampling, the degree of clonotype sharing among donors was expected to be affected by sequencing depth. Because the study included a small number of donors, the genetic and exposure-history diversity represented was limited. Sampling was restricted to blood, and TCR repertoires in tissue are likely to differ from TCR repertoires in blood. When four donors were compared, the shared fraction of clonotypes was about 5.5% for naive CD4, approximately 3.5% for naive CD8, more than 2% for memory CD4, and less than 0.45% for memory CD8. Rarefaction of sorted-subset datasets indicated incomplete sequencing despite the large sequencing depth.

The donors were healthy, HIV-negative adults with no recently reported acute infections or vaccinations. All donors were Caucasian adults living in Nashville, Tennessee, USA. CD4+ T cells were enriched by magnetic negative selection; naive cells were then positively selected on CD45RA, and the negative fraction formed the memory subset. After blood collection by leukapheresis, PBMCs were isolated using Ficoll-Histopaque density gradient centrifugation and then cryopreserved in the vapor phase of liquid nitrogen. Purity and quantity of every magnetically sorted T cell population were checked by analytical flow cytometry. Genomic DNA was isolated from each sorted fraction and quantified by UV absorbance on a Nanodrop 2000c. The sequence came from a man younger than 30 in good health. Some clones in this sample may be carry-over from other donors' samples. The sequencing sample was made of memory CD4+ T cells from PBMCs. The cell subset or site label, as the study defines it: CD45RA-negative fraction.

The bases are TGCGCCAGCAGCTTGGTAGAGTCTGGGAACAATGAGCAGTTCTTC. Its protein product is CASSLVESGNNEQFF. The chain links TRBV5-1 with TRBJ2-1, with no confidently assigned D gene. The CDR3 holds 15 amino acids from the cysteine to the phenylalanine. Left in the record is the CDR3 DNA by itself, 45 bases read in frame from the first base. Via the germline V gene, CDR1 is SGHRS and CDR2 YFSETQ. Trimming removed 0 bases from V and 5 bases from J, leaving 12 bases between the germline ends.